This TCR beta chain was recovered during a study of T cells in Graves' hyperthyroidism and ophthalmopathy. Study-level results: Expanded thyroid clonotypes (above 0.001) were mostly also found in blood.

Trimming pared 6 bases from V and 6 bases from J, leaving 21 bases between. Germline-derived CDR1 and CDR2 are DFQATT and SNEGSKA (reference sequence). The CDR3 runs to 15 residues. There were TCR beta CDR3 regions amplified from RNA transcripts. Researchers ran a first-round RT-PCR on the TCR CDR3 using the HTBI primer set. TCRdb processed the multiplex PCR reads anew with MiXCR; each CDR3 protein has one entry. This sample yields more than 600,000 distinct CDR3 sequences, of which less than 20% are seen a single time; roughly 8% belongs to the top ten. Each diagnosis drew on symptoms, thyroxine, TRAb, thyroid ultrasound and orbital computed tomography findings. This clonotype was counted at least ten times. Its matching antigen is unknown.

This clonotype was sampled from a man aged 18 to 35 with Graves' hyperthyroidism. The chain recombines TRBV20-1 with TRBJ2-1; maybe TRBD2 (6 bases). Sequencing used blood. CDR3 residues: CSAKNPGLLANEQFF. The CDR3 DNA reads TGCAGTGCGAAAAATCCGGGACTCCTGGCCAATGAGCAGTTCTTC.